The source of this T cell receptor (beta chain) is a study of patients and donors after allogeneic stem cell transplantation. Germline V gene lookup returns CDR1 SEHNR and CDR2 FQNEAQ (reference sequence). Trimming pared 7 bases from V and 8 bases from J, leaving 20 bases between. This CDR3 comprises 15 residues. MiXCR was run by TCRdb on the RT-PCR reads, yielding one entry per CDR3 protein. The data show approximately 200,000 distinct CDR3 sequences, around two fifths seen once. This clonotype originated in a human donor who was either an allogeneic HSCT recipient or a stem cell or donor lymphocyte infusion donor (not recorded which). It is not recorded whose cells these are; they may come from a transplant donor. The chain joins TRBV7-9 to TRBJ1-4; the D is unclear. Input material: blood, either unsorted or a sorted T cell fraction (not recorded which). CDR3 in amino acids: CASTPPARESEKLFF. In DNA, the CDR3 is TGTGCCAGCACCCCCCCCGCGAGGGAGAGCGAAAAACTGTTTTTT.